This TCR beta chain derives from a study of cytomegalovirus exposure and HLA in healthy donors. General study findings and limits: Later examination showed HLA-associated TCR beta chains had greater clonal expansion than equally common others.

This clone has only a few counts. The antigen is not known. Nominally healthy donors provided the samples, though records likely missed some immune exposures. Researchers ran the PCR with 60 Vbeta and 13 Jbeta primers. Repertoires were generated with immunoSEQ multiplex PCR, while TCRdb's copy carries only in-frame clones and drops some. The sample carries approximately 170,000 clones, 68% recorded once. CDR1 is LNHDA and CDR2 is SQIVND in the germline V gene (reference sequence). The V and J ends lost 8 bases and 0 bases respectively, with 17 bases between them. The CDR3 sequence is 16 residues long. The rearrangement links TRBV19 to TRBJ1-3; tentative D call: TRBD1 (6 bases). This clonotype was obtained from a woman between 18 and 30 years old in good health and CMV-seropositive. The sample comprised PBMCs. CDR3 in DNA: TGTGCCAGTTCTACCAGGGGTTCCTCCTCTGGAAACACCATATATTTT. This encodes CASSTRGSSSGNTIYF.